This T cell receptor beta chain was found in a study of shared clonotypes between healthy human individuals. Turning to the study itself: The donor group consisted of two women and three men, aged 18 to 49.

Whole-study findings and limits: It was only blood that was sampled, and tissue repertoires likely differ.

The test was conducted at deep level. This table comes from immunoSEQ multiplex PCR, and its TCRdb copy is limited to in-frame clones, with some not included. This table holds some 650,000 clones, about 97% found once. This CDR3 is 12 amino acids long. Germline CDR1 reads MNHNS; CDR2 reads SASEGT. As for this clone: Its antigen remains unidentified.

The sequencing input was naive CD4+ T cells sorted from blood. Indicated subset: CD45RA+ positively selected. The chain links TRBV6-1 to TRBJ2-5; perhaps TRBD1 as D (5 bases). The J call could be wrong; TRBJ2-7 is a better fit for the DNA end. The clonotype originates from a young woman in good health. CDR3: CASSGRGYEQYF. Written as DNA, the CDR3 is TGTGCCAGCAGTGGAAGGGGCTACGAGCAGTACTTC.